The 14 T cell receptor beta chains listed next were all sequenced from one sample in a study of shared clonotypes between healthy human individuals. CD45RO-negative, CCR7-selected cells formed the naive CD8 fraction, which excluded terminally differentiated effector memory CD45RA+ cells. The repertoire was sequenced with immunoSEQ multiplex PCR; TCRdb's copy has only in-frame clones and lacks some. The sample yields about 700,000 clones, about 91% seen once. Sequenced sample: naive CD8+ T cells sorted from blood. The source is a man aged 25 to 40 in good health.

This chain links TRBV30 with TRBJ1-2; TRBD1 matches 8 bases. Trimming at V came to 0 bases and at J to 3 bases, leaving 12 bases not matched to a gene. This CDR3 is 17 amino acids long. In germline, CDR1 is GTSNPN, CDR2 SVGIG (reference sequence). The CDR3 coding sequence is TGTGCCTGGAGTGTATCGACTCAGGGGGCCGGATACTATGGCTACACCTTC. This sequence encodes CAWSVSTQGAGYYGYTF.

On this clone: In the same sample, other DNA sequences code for this CDR3. The V gene is TRBV18, the J gene TRBJ2-7, with D unresolved. Trimming shortened V by 2 bases and J by 2 bases, and 10 bases separated the two germline ends. This CDR3 is built from 14 residues. CDR1 KGHSH and CDR2 LQKENI come from the germline V gene. CDR3 residues: CASSPGDGTYEQYF. CDR3 DNA sequence: TGTGCCAGCTCACCAGGAGATGGTACCTACGAGCAGTACTTC.

The chain has TRBV14 and TRBJ2-7; possible D gene TRBD2, 6 bases. This CDR3 has 15 residues. CDR1 is SGHDN, CDR2 FVKESK, per germline. The V end was cut by 1 base, the J end by 3 bases, with 13 bases between. The CDR3 loop reads CASSQGPGLLYEQYF. CDR3 coding DNA: TGTGCCAGCAGCCAAGGCCCGGGACTCCTCTACGAGCAGTACTTC.

The chain employs TRBV27 and TRBJ2-2, with TRBD2 matching over 12 bases. V was pared by 6 bases and J by 7 bases, with 18 bases of the junction left unmatched. This CDR3 has 19 residues. Germline CDR1 reads MNHEY; CDR2 reads SMNVEV (reference sequence). The chain's CDR3 is CASSLQGHLAGGPYGELFF. The CDR3 region has the DNA TGTGCCAGCAGCTTACAGGGGCACCTAGCGGGAGGGCCGTACGGGGAGCTGTTTTTT.

Only one count was recorded for this clone. The chain couples TRBV11-2 to TRBJ2-2; the D is unclear. Per germline, CDR1 SGHAT and CDR2 FQNNGV. Deletions cut 1 base from V and 1 base from J, with 7 bases between. The CDR3 runs to 15 residues. DNA of the CDR3: TGTGCCAGCAGCTTAGGGTGGGGGAACACCGGGGAGCTGTTTTTT. This encodes CASSLGWGNTGELFF.

V gene TRBV28 combines with J gene TRBJ1-5; D is uncertain. The V end lost 7 bases, the J end lost 2 bases, and 9 bases lay between the germline ends. The CDR3 is 13 amino acids. Germline V gene data show CDR1 as MDHEN and CDR2 as SYDVKM. The CDR3 spells CASNPGGNQPQHF. CDR3 DNA sequence: TGTGCCAGCAATCCCGGGGGCAATCAGCCCCAGCATTTT.

The chain employs TRBV7-9 and TRBJ2-1; D not certain. CDR1 is SEHNR and CDR2 is FQNEAQ in the germline V gene (reference sequence). The CDR3 sequence is 13 residues long. Trimming took 2 bases from V and 5 from J, leaving 7 bases between them. The chain's CDR3 is CASSLFSDNEQFF. The CDR3, as DNA: TGTGCCAGCAGCTTATTTTCCGACAATGAGCAGTTCTTC.

In this sample, this clone turned up once. This sequence joins TRBV11-2 and TRBJ2-1, with D possibly matching TRBD2 (6 bases). Germline CDR1 SGHAT, CDR2 FQNNGV. Trimming cost V 1 base and J 4 bases, with 8 bases left between them. The CDR3 contains 14 residues. The CDR3: CASSLARGYNEQFF. CDR3 in DNA: TGTGCCAGCAGCTTAGCTCGGGGGTACAATGAGCAGTTCTTC.

The chain combines TRBV7-9 with TRBJ2-1; 10 bases match TRBD2. V dropped 1 base and J dropped 5; count of bases not matched to a gene: 5. Germline CDR1 and CDR2: SEHNR and FQNEAQ (reference sequence). The CDR3 length is 16 residues. CDR3 bases: TGTGCCAGCAGCTTAGATTACAGCGGGGGGGACAATGAGCAGTTCTTC. It is translated as CASSLDYSGGDNEQFF.

The table lists this clone with a count of one. The chain combines TRBV2 with TRBJ2-5; 7 bases are shared with TRBD1. CDR3 length: 15 residues. Germline CDR1 is SNHLY and CDR2 is FYNNEI. The V gene end was trimmed by 6 bases and the J gene end by 5 bases; junction bases not matched to a gene: 12. In DNA form, the CDR3 reads TGTGCCAGCAGCGAATGGGACAGACAAGTGGAGACCCAGTACTTC. Its protein product is CASSEWDRQVETQYF. Full variable domain (remainder filled in from reference TRBV2 and TRBJ2-5): EPEVTQTPSHQVTQMGQEVILRCVPISNHLYFYWYRQILGQKVEFLVSFYNNEISEKSEIFDDQFSVERPDGSNFTLKIRSTKLEDSAMYFCASSEWDRQVETQYFGPGTRLLVL.

This clone was seen a handful of times. The chain couples TRBV19 to TRBJ2-7; D might be TRBD2 (6 bases). Trimming removed 4 bases at V and 2 bases at J, with 12 bases between. CDR3 length equals 14 residues. Per germline, CDR1 LNHDA and CDR2 SQIVND (reference sequence). In DNA, the CDR3 is TGTGCCAGTAGTAGGGCTAGCGTCACCTACGAGCAGTACTTC. It is translated as CASSRASVTYEQYF.

The CDR3 nucleotides read TGTGCCAGCGGTAACCATGGAAACACCATATATTTT. Translated, it gives CASGNHGNTIYF. The chain recombines TRBV28 with TRBJ1-3; no firm D call. The CDR3 sequence is 12 residues long. Trimming cost V 8 bases and J 3 bases, with 8 bases left between them. Germline lookup yields CDR1 MDHEN and CDR2 SYDVKM.

The CDR3 protein is CASSAGTGPLDEQYF. CDR3 nucleotide sequence: TGTGCCAGCAGCGCAGGGACAGGACCTCTAGACGAGCAGTACTTC. The chain recombines TRBV7-6 with TRBJ2-7; 8 bases map to TRBD1. The germline V gene encodes CDR1 SGHVS and CDR2 FNYEAQ. V gave up 5 bases and J gave up 5 bases; unmatched junction bases: 11. The CDR3 runs to 15 residues.

The chain is built from TRBV28 and TRBJ2-7, with D perhaps TRBD2 (5 bases). Trimming pared 7 bases from V and 3 bases from J, leaving 19 bases between. Germline V gene data show CDR1 as MDHEN and CDR2 as SYDVKM. The CDR3 runs 15 residues. This CDR3 reads CASTHSGSLVYEQYF. The CDR3 DNA is TGTGCCAGCACACATTCGGGGTCCTTGGTCTACGAGCAGTACTTC. Using reference TRBV28 and TRBJ2-7 for the parts outside the CDR3, the full variable domain is DVKVTQSSRYLVKRTGEKVFLECVQDMDHENMFWYRQDPGLGLRLIYFSYDVKMKEKGDIPEGYSVSREKKERFSLILESASTNQTSMYLCASTHSGSLVYEQYFGPGTRLTVT.